This T cell receptor beta chain was recorded in a study of T cell responses to AZD1222 COVID-19 vaccine. The study's findings and limits: Close to half of all spike-specific TCRs reportedly target regions of the variants that are unmutated. Repertoires were obtained solely post-peak T cell response. Baseline serostatus was positive in only a handful of AZD1222 recipients. The breadth and depth of Spike-specific TCRs increased once two AZD1222 doses had been given.

The V gene lost 1 base and the J gene lost 4 bases, with 13 bases spanning the gap. The CDR3 runs to 15 residues. Germline CDR1 KGHSH, CDR2 LQKENI. The data were produced by immunoSEQ multiplex PCR, yet TCRdb's version contains in-frame clones alone and is incomplete. The sample yields about 270,000 clones, around 93% seen once. To note about this clone: What it binds is unknown.

The material was peripheral blood, obtained 28 days after the second AZD1222 dose. The receptor comes from an adult who received the AZD1222 COVID-19 vaccine. The J gene is TRBJ2-5, the V gene TRBV18; weak D call: TRBD1 (6 bases). The CDR3 DNA follows: TGTGCCAGCTCACCACGGCAGGGGTTGGGAGAGACCCAGTACTTC. Its protein product is CASSPRQGLGETQYF.